The clone carrying this T cell receptor (beta chain) was counted at least ten times. Antigen specificity is unknown. This sample is part of a study of T-cell memory formation after mild COVID-19. The CDR3 runs to 12 residues. The germline CDR1 and CDR2 sequences are SGHTA and FQGTGA. Trimming took 5 bases from V and 10 from J; bases not matched to a gene: 3. Study results and caveats: Clonal second-wave expansions that peaked on day 37 had unconfirmed SARS-CoV-2 specificity.

Employing constant-segment primers, 5'RACE generated TCR alpha and TCR beta cDNA libraries bearing sample barcodes and UMIs. TCRdb redid the calling of the 5' RACE reads with MiXCR, one entry per CDR3 protein. The table has 220,000 or so distinct CDR3 sequences, 7.5% to 10% seen once. Material for sequencing was PBMCs or a T cell subset sorted from them (not recorded which). The sequence derives from a man in his late teens or twenties who had mild COVID-19 (a few samples of this study predate the infection). Cell type and time point are not known. This chain uses TRBV7-3 with TRBJ2-1; TRBD2 aligns across 9 bases. CDR3 DNA: TGTGCCAGCAGCAAACTAGCGGGCGAGCAGTTCTTC. Amino acids: CASSKLAGEQFF.